These 23 T cell receptor beta chains share one sample of origin, sequenced in a study of blood T cell repertoires in COVID-19 (dated by TCRdb to 2019 to 2021). Library preparation was by the immunoSEQ multiplex PCR assay. In its TCRdb copy, this immuneACCESS table keeps in-frame sequences only and misses some clones. Where compared with another copy, unresolved V genes explain less than half of these, and the others have no known cause. Within this sample are roughly 350,000 clones, with under 95% of them counted one time only. The ten largest clones represent approximately 3.5% of the sample. The source material was peripheral blood. The receptors derive from a young woman who had recovered from COVID-19.

The CDR3 DNA reads as TGCAGCGTTGGGAGGCGGGGGACCTACAATGAGCAGTTCTTC. Encoded protein: CSVGRRGTYNEQFF. The chain couples TRBV29-1 to TRBJ2-1; TRBD2 agrees at 7 bases. The J segment lost 2 bases and the V segment lost 4 bases, leaving 5 bases of the junction unmatched. Germline lookup yields CDR1 SQVTM and CDR2 ANQGSEA. The CDR3 has 14 residues.

Turning to this clone: This sample also contains other DNA sequences that code for the same CDR3. The rearrangement uses TRBV27 and TRBJ1-5, with a possible D match to TRBD1 (5 bases). CDR1 is MNHEY, CDR2 SMNVEV, per germline (reference sequence). Trimming cost V 2 bases and J 2 bases, with 7 bases left between them. The CDR3 covers 14 residues. The CDR3 protein is CASSLLGGNQPQHF. Here the CDR3 DNA reads TGTGCCAGCAGTTTACTAGGGGGCAATCAGCCCCAGCATTTT.

The chain has TRBV19 and TRBJ2-7, with D tentatively TRBD1 (6 bases). CDR3 size: 16 residues. CDR1 and CDR2 (germline): LNHDA, SQIVND (reference sequence). Trimming took 1 base from V and 3 from J, leaving 16 bases between them. CDR3 nucleotide sequence: TGTGCCAGTAGTATAGGGGGGCCAGGGGAAGGCTACGAGCAGTACGTC. It translates to CASSIGGPGEGYEQYV.

The rearrangement links TRBV19 to TRBJ2-7; D might be TRBD2 (6 bases). Deletions cut 6 bases from V and 2 bases from J, with 20 bases between. CDR1 and CDR2 from the germline V gene are LNHDA and SQIVND (reference sequence). The CDR3 runs to 16 residues. In DNA form, the CDR3 reads TGTGCCAGTAGCCGGCCGAGCAGGGAGGTGACCTACGAGCAGTACGTC. This codes for CASSRPSREVTYEQYV.

CDR3 sequence: CASSSWISEGAGANVLTF. The CDR3 nucleotides read TGTGCCAGCAGCTCTTGGATTTCCGAGGGAGCTGGGGCCAACGTCCTGACTTTC. The chain is built from TRBV5-8 and TRBJ2-6; D might be TRBD2 (5 bases). The CDR3 runs 18 residues. The germline gives CDR1 SGHTS, CDR2 YDEGEE. V lost 3 bases, J lost 2 bases, and 18 bases lay in between.

The chain has TRBV6-5 and TRBJ2-7, with D possibly matching TRBD2 (5 bases). The CDR3 is made up of 15 amino acids. CDR1 is MNHEY, CDR2 SVGAGI, per germline. V lost 5 bases and J lost 2, with 16 bases in between. CDR3 coding DNA: TGTGCCAGCAGTCCCCAAAGGGAGCCTCCCTACGAGCAGTACGTC. Translating gives CASSPQREPPYEQYV.

V gene TRBV3-1 (or the pseudogene TRBV3-2) combines with J gene TRBJ2-1; 11 positions match TRBD2. Germline CDR1 is LGHDT and CDR2 is YNNKEL (reference sequence). With 1 base clipped from V and 13 bases from J, the junction kept 3 bases outside the gene matches. The CDR3 has 13 residues. CDR3 loop: CASSQGGLAEQFF. The CDR3 DNA reads as TGTGCCAGCAGCCAAGGGGGACTAGCGGAACAGTTCTTC.

This chain uses TRBV4-3 with TRBJ2-3; 11 nucleotides match TRBD2. The length of the CDR3 is 17 residues. The germline gives CDR1 LGHNA, CDR2 YSLEER. The V gene end was trimmed by 0 bases and the J gene end by 1 base; junction bases not matched to a gene: 3. CDR3 region: CASSQELAGGGTDTQYF. Written as DNA, the CDR3 is TGCGCCAGCAGCCAAGAGCTAGCGGGAGGTGGCACAGATACGCAGTATTTT.

The chain links TRBV7-7 to TRBJ2-1, with TRBD2 matching over 10 bases. V trimming: 5 bases; J trimming: 4 bases; junction bases outside the gene matches: 5. Germline assignment: CDR1 SSHAT and CDR2 FNYEAQ (reference sequence). The CDR3 has 15 amino acids. CDR3 amino acids: CASSPTSGAYNEQFF. In DNA form, the CDR3 reads TGTGCCAGCAGCCCAACTAGCGGGGCTTACAATGAGCAGTTCTTC.

CDR3 protein: CASSGGQGAVGNTIYF. CDR3 DNA sequence: TGTGCCAGCAGCGGGGGACAGGGGGCGGTTGGAAACACCATATATTTT. This chain links TRBV5-5 with TRBJ1-3; 12 positions agree with TRBD1. Germline CDR1 and CDR2: SGHKS and YYEKEE (reference sequence). CDR3 length equals 16 residues. Trimming took 4 bases from V and 3 from J; bases not matched to a gene: 5.

The CDR3 DNA reads TGTGCCAGCTCACCTGGAGGGCGAGATACGCAGTATTTT. Amino acids: CASSPGGRDTQYF. V is TRBV18 and J is TRBJ2-3; the D gene is possibly TRBD2 (6 bases). Germline CDR1 and CDR2: KGHSH and LQKENI. V was shortened by 3 bases and J by 5 bases, with 9 bases between the two germline ends. The length of the CDR3 is 13 residues.

The chain recombines TRBV6-2 or TRBV6-3 with TRBJ2-5; perhaps TRBD2 as D (5 bases). Deletions cut 5 bases from V and 5 bases from J, with 18 bases between. Germline V gene data show CDR1 as MNHEY and CDR2 as SVGEGT. This CDR3 comprises 15 residues. The CDR3 loop reads CASSRRAVAYETQYF. CDR3 coding DNA: TGTGCCAGCAGTCGCCGAGCGGTAGCCTACGAGACCCAGTACTTC.

The genes are TRBV2 and TRBJ1-2, with 10 bases identical to TRBD1. The CDR3 is made up of 16 amino acids. Trimming at V came to 7 bases and at J to 4 bases, leaving 12 bases not matched to a gene. Germline CDR1 SNHLY, CDR2 FYNNEI. DNA for the CDR3: TGTGCCAGCAACCGGGACAGGGGTTTACGTACCTATGGCTACACCTTC. Translating it yields CASNRDRGLRTYGYTF.

This clone occurred once. The chain links TRBV9 to TRBJ1-2; 7 bases are shared with TRBD1. With 0 bases clipped from V and 2 bases from J, the junction kept 7 bases outside the gene matches. This CDR3 has 16 residues. The germline CDR1 and CDR2 sequences are SGDLS and YYNGEE. CDR3: CASSVDRGGQNYGYTF. CDR3 DNA: TGTGCCAGCAGCGTAGACAGGGGTGGGCAGAACTATGGCTACACCTTC.

The count of this clone is one. This chain connects TRBV9 to TRBJ2-5; D gene unclear. V was trimmed by 3 bases and J by 1 base, leaving 7 bases between them. This CDR3 is built from 13 residues. Germline CDR1 SGDLS, CDR2 YYNGEE. As DNA, the CDR3 is TGTGCCAGCAGCGCCCACACCCAAGAGACCCAGTACTTC. Its translation: CASSAHTQETQYF.

V and J are TRBV5-5 and TRBJ2-7, with 10 nucleotides matching TRBD2. V dropped 0 bases and J dropped 3; count of bases not matched to a gene: 6. This CDR3 region has 16 residues. CDR1 is SGHKS and CDR2 is YYEKEE in the germline V gene (reference sequence). The CDR3 coding sequence is TGTGCCAGCAGCTTGGGGCTAGCGGGAGTATACTACGAGCAGTACGTC. Its translation: CASSLGLAGVYYEQYV.

The V and J genes are TRBV15 and TRBJ2-5; 8 nucleotides agree with TRBD2. Trimming at V came to 1 base and at J to 8 bases, leaving 9 bases not matched to a gene. From germline, CDR1 is LNHNV and CDR2 YYDKDF (reference sequence). The CDR3 is 15 residues long. The CDR3 coding sequence is TGTGCCACCAGCAGAGTAGCGGGAATGGAGGGAACCCAGTACTTC. This encodes CATSRVAGMEGTQYF.

This clone was detected only once. V gene TRBV5-1 combines with J gene TRBJ2-3; 10 nucleotides line up with TRBD2. Trimming removed 2 bases from V and 3 bases from J; junction bases left unmatched: 12. CDR3 length equals 18 residues. CDR1 is SGHRS and CDR2 is YFSETQ in the germline V gene. CDR3 loop: CASSLDPSGREGTDTQYF. The CDR3 DNA follows: TGCGCCAGCAGCTTAGATCCAAGCGGGAGGGAAGGGACAGATACGCAGTATTTT.

The chain carries TRBV5-6 and TRBJ1-6, with 9 bases that match TRBD1. Germline CDR1 and CDR2: SGHDT and YYEEEE. V was clipped by 6 bases and J by 6 bases; unmatched bases: 10. There are 16 residues in the CDR3. The DNA of the CDR3 is TGTGCCAGCACCAACGACTTACAGGGGGCTAATTCACCCCTCCACTTT. Protein sequence: CASTNDLQGANSPLHF.

The chain has TRBV5-4 and TRBJ1-4; a weak D match, TRBD1 (5 bases). This CDR3 is 15 amino acids long. Trimming left V 4 bases short and J 5 bases short, with 15 bases between. Germline CDR1 reads SGHNT; CDR2 reads YYREEE (reference sequence). CDR3 nucleotide sequence: TGTGCCAGCAGCCTTCCGGGGGGAGCGAATGAAAAACTGTTTTTT. Translating gives CASSLPGGANEKLFF.

The chain combines TRBV11-3 with TRBJ2-4, with D unresolved. The CDR3 consists of 13 residues. Germline values: CDR1 SGHNT, CDR2 YENEEA. V lost 5 bases and J 3 bases, leaving 8 bases between the germline ends. The CDR3 loop is CASSLNSKNIQYF. CDR3 bases: TGTGCCAGCAGCCTGAACAGCAAAAACATTCAGTACTTC.

CDR3 DNA: TGTGCCATCAGTGAGTCTTGGGGACATAATGAAAAACTGTTTTTT. It codes for CAISESWGHNEKLFF. This sequence joins TRBV10-3 and TRBJ1-4; a weak D match, TRBD1 (6 bases). CDR1 is ENHRY and CDR2 is SYGVKD in the germline V gene. The V end was cut by 0 bases, the J end by 4 bases, with 9 bases between. This CDR3 spans 15 amino acids.

Only one count was recorded for this clone. The chain combines TRBV7-2 with TRBJ1-2; a weak D match, TRBD1 (6 bases). CDR3 length: 15 amino acids. Looked up from germline, CDR1 is SGHTA and CDR2 is FQGNSA. Between the trimmed V and J ends, which lost 5 bases and 4 bases, there was a span of 17 bases. The chain's CDR3 is CASSRGTFSAYGYTF. CDR3 nucleotide sequence: TGTGCCAGCAGCCGTGGGACATTTTCGGCCTATGGCTACACCTTC.